Listed below are T cell receptor beta chains from one sample, sequenced in a study of cytomegalovirus exposure and HLA in healthy donors. Measured with immunoSEQ multiplex PCR; TCRdb has only the in-frame clones, and not every one. The ten top clones account for approximately 6.4%, within a sample of about 200,000 clones. Sequenced sample: PBMCs. The receptor set was obtained from a man aged 30 to 39 in good health and CMV-seronegative. Both conserved end residues are part of each CDR3. D genes are given only for firm matches.

j_gene | v_gene | d_gene | CDR3nt | CDR3aa
TRBJ2-7 | TRBV5-1 | - | TGCGCCAGCAGCTTGGGGCCAGGGGAACCCTACGAGCAGTACTTC | CASSLGPGEPYEQYF
TRBJ2-7 | TRBV5-4 | - | TGTGCCAGCAGCTTGGACGGGAGTCCCACGTTTCAGTACTTC | CASSLDGSPTFQYF
TRBJ2-7 | TRBV6-6 | - | TGTGCCAGCAGTTACCAGGGTCCCACCTACGAGCAGTACTTC | CASSYQGPTYEQYF
TRBJ2-7 | TRBV6-1 | TRBD1 | TGTGCCAGCAGTGAGGGACAGGGGGTTTCCTACGAGCAGTACTTC | CASSEGQGVSYEQYF
TRBJ2-1 | TRBV27 | TRBD2 | TGTGCCAGCAGTGGACTAGCGGGAGGGCCCTACAATGAGCAGTTCTTC | CASSGLAGGPYNEQFF
TRBJ2-3 | TRBV10-1 | - | TGCGCCAGCAGTGAGTCGTTCCTCCTAGATACGCAGTATTTT | CASSESFLLDTQYF
TRBJ2-5 | TRBV6-1 | - | TGTGCCAGCAGTGAGGGGTACCGGGGGGAGACCCAGTACTTC | CASSEGYRGETQYF
TRBJ1-2 | TRBV6-5 | TRBD1 | TGTGCCAGCAGTTACGCCCCGGGACAGACTCTTGGCTACACCTTC | CASSYAPGQTLGYTF
TRBJ2-7 | TRBV28 | - | TGTGCCAGCACTCCCTTGACAGGCTCCTACGAGCAGTACTTC | CASTPLTGSYEQYF
TRBJ2-1 | TRBV10-1 | TRBD2 | TGCGCCAGCAGCCGGACTAGCGGGAGTAGGGAGCAGTTCTTC | CASSRTSGSREQFF
TRBJ1-6 | TRBV5-1 | - | TGCGCCAGCAGCCTCCCCGCGCAGGTATCACCCCTCCACTTT | CASSLPAQVSPLHF
TRBJ1-1 | TRBV9 | TRBD1 | TGTGCCAGCAGCTACTCAGGGGGCACCACTGAAGCTTTCTTT | CASSYSGGTTEAFF
TRBJ1-5 | TRBV21-1 | - | TGTGCCAGCAGCAAAGTAACCGACTACAATCAGCCCCAGCATTTT | CASSKVTDYNQPQHF
TRBJ1-4 | TRBV18 | - | TGTGCCAGCTCACCACCGAGAACCTGGGGCGAAAAACTGTTTTTT | CASSPPRTWGEKLFF
TRBJ1-2 | TRBV10-3 | - | TGTGCCATCAGTCACCAGGAGGACGGTAACTATGGCTACACCTTC | CAISHQEDGNYGYTF
TRBJ1-5 | TRBV6-6 | - | TGTGCCAGCAGTCCGGCGGGCAATCAGCCCCAGCATTTT | CASSPAGNQPQHF
TRBJ2-7 | TRBV27 | TRBD2 | TGTGCCAGCAACTCAGCGGGAGAGGGCTCCTACGAGCAGTACTTC | CASNSAGEGSYEQYF
TRBJ1-4 | TRBV25-1 | TRBD1 | TGTGCCAGCAGTGGCCGGACAGGGGAAAAACTGTTTTTT | CASSGRTGEKLFF
TRBJ2-7 | TRBV30 | TRBD1 | TGTGCCTGGAGTGGACCCCGGTGGGACAGAAGCTCCTACGAGCAGTACTTC | CAWSGPRWDRSSYEQYF
TRBJ2-7 | TRBV6-1 | TRBD2 | TGTGCCAGCAGGACCGCGGGAGGGCCATACGAGCAGTACTTC | CASRTAGGPYEQYF
TRBJ1-5 | TRBV19 | - | TGTGCCAGTAAGGTCCAGGGGAGCAATCAGCCCCAGCATTTT | CASKVQGSNQPQHF
TRBJ1-5 | TRBV6-1 | - | TGTGCCAGCAGAAAAGACAGGACCAATCAGCCCCAGCATTTT | CASRKDRTNQPQHF